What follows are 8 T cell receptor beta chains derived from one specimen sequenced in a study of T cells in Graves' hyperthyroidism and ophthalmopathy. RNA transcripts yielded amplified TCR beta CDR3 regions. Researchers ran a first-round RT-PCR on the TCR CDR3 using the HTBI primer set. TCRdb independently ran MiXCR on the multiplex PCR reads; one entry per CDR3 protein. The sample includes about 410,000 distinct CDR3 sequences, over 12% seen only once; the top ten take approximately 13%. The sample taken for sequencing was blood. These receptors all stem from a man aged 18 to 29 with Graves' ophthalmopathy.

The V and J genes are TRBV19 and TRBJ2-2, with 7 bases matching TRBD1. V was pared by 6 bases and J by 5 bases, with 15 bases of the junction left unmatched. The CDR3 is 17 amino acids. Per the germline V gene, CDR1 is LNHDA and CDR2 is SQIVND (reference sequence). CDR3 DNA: TGTGCCAGTAGCAAGAATCGGATTGACAGGGTTACCGGGGAGCTGTTTTTT. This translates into CASSKNRIDRVTGELFF.

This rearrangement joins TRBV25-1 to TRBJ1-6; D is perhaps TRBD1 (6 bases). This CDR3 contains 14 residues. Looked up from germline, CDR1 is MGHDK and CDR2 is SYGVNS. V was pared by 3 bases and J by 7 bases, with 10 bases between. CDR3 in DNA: TGTGCCAGCAGTGATAGGACAGAGAATTCACCCCTCCACTTT. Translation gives CASSDRTENSPLHF.

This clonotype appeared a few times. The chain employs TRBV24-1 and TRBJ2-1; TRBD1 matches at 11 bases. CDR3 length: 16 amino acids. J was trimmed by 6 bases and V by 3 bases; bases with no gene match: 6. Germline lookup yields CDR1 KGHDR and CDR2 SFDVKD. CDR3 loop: CATSDPPGQGGNEQFF. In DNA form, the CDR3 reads TGTGCCACCAGTGATCCTCCGGGACAGGGGGGCAATGAGCAGTTCTTC.

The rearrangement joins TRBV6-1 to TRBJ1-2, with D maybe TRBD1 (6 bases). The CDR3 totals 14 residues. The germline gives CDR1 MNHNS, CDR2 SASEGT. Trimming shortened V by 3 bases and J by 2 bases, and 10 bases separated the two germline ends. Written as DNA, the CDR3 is TGTGCCAGCAGTGACAGGGGCAAGAACTATGGCTACACCTTC. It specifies CASSDRGKNYGYTF.

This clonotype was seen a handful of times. The CDR3 is CASSYTGTGYTF. CDR3 DNA sequence: TGTGCCAGCAGTTACACAGGGACTGGCTACACCTTC. J is TRBJ1-2 and V is TRBV6-1, with a tentative D call TRBD1 (6 bases). Trimming took off 5 bases at V and 7 bases at J, with 11 bases between the two ends. This CDR3 has 12 amino acids. Germline V gene lookup returns CDR1 MNHNS and CDR2 SASEGT.

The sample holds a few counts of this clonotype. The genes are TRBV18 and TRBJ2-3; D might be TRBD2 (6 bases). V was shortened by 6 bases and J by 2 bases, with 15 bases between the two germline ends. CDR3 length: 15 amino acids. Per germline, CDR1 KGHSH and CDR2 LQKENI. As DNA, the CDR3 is TGTGCCAGCTCGCCCAGGGACTTAAACACAGATACGCAGTATTTT. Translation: CASSPRDLNTDTQYF.

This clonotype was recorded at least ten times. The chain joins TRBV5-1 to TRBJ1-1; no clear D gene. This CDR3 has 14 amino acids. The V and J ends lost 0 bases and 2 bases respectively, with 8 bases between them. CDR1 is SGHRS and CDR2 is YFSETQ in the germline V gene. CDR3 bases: TGCGCCAGCAGCTTGGTTATTTCAAACACTGAAGCTTTCTTT. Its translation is CASSLVISNTEAFF.

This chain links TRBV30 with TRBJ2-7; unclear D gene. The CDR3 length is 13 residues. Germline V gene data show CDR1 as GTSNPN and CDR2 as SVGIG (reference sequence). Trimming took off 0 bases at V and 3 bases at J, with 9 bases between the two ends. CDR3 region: CAWSVAVNYEQYF. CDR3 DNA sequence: TGTGCCTGGAGTGTTGCCGTGAACTACGAGCAGTACTTC.